This T cell receptor (beta chain) was sequenced during a study of blood T cell repertoires in COVID-19. Whole-study context: T cells, B-cell-depleted T cells, or PBMCs provided the cDNA or gDNA that served as material.

This CDR3 spans 16 amino acids. Per germline, CDR1 KGHSH and CDR2 LQKENI. Unmatched junction bases numbered 5, after V lost 2 bases and J lost 4 bases. The table came from immunoSEQ multiplex PCR; TCRdb's copy has only in-frame clones and leaves some out. The sample contains 150,000 or so clones, over 80% of which appear only once. The chain uses TRBV18 and TRBJ2-6, with 7 positions matching TRBD1. This clonotype was sampled from a woman between 50 and 59 years old with acute or convalescent COVID-19. What was sequenced was peripheral blood. In DNA form, the CDR3 reads TGTGCCAGCTCACCAGTACAGGGGTACGGGGCCAACGTCCTGACTTTC. This translates into CASSPVQGYGANVLTF. The full variable domain, completed using reference TRBV18 and TRBJ2-6, is NAGVMQNPRHLVRRRGQEARLRCSPMKGHSHVYWYRQLPEEGLKFMVYLQKENIIDESGMPKERFSAEFPKEGPSILRIQQVVRGDSAAYFCASSPVQGYGANVLTFGAGSRLTVL.